This T cell receptor (beta chain) was found in a study of shared clonotypes between healthy human individuals (dated by TCRdb to about 2020). Turning to the overall study: The cohort included a few men and a couple of women between 18 and 49 years of age. To estimate repertoire size and how much clonotypes are shared between individuals, the study performed deep sequencing of blood TCR repertoires from roughly five healthy adults. Libraries were prepared and TCR repertoires were sequenced by different laboratories using diverse techniques, in order to increase sequencing depth and limit assay-specific biases. Each donor's leukapheresis produced roughly between about 0.8 and 10 billion PBMCs. For each donor, CD4 naive and CD4 memory were each given three plates, CD8 naive was given two plates, and CD8 memory was given one plate. General conclusions and limits of the study: Larger estimated clonotype richness was generally found for naive subsets than for memory subsets. The small number of donors limited the genetic and exposure-history diversity represented. About 5% of naive CD4, 3.5% of naive CD8, about 2.1% of memory CD4, and less than 0.45% of memory CD8 clonotypes were shared across several donors. Incomplete sequencing was indicated by rarefaction of sorted-subset datasets, despite the large sequencing depth. Compared with non-shared clonotypes, the clonotypes found in all four sorted-subset donors had higher generation probabilities. Pairwise subsampling led to the expectation that sequencing depth would affect the degree of clonotype sharing among donors. Sampling was limited to blood, and TCR repertoires in tissue likely differ from TCR repertoires in blood.

Concerning this clone: No antigen is known for it. No clone much larger than this one lies a single base away; base qualities are absent.

TCR CDR3 regions were amplified from genomic DNA by multiplex PCR using the deep immunoSEQ assay. Extracted genomic DNA from each cell subset was spread evenly across all wells of several immunoSEQ 96-well plates, with each plate serving as a replicate. Each replicate PCR for sorted subsets received approximately 200 ng genomic DNA, equal to roughly 29,000 T cell genomes. The purified libraries were quantified using a Qubit 3.0 fluorometer, sized with a Bioanalyzer 2100, and then quantified again using the KAPA Library Quantification kit. A separate single-read 150-cycle Illumina NextSeq 550 flow cell was used to sequence each immunoSEQ 96-well plate. The original methods were these. Because the immunoSEQ output included only junctional sequences and no quality scores, the filtering could not be the same as the filtering used for full-length reads. Sequences were annotated with PyIR, a Python wrapper for IgBLAST v1.9, and V/J genes and CDR3 were assigned using IMGT germline references. Reads were filtered out if the reads had weak V/J assignments (E-value above 1e-6), no CDR3, stop codons, out-of-frame junctions, or ambiguous translated residues. A V3J clonotype was defined by an identical inferred V gene, J gene, and CDR3 amino acid sequence. To compute the percentage overlap between repertoires, the number of shared unique clonotypes was divided by the size of the smaller repertoire. Repertoire richness was assessed with RTK rarefaction, the Chao1 estimator, and Recon v2.1 estimates of unobserved clonotypes. Generation probabilities for all TCRbeta clonotypes obtained by the gDNA method from several donors were computed using OLGA. What TCRdb holds here is the immuneACCESS table cut down to in-frame rearrangements. Part of the clones is not present; checked against another copy, under half of the missing clones reflect an unresolved V gene, and the others are unexplained. That table supplies the V and J calls and clone size; D and trimming were determined from the DNA. A total of about 800,000 clones appear in this sample, 96% of them only once. The ten largest account for about 0.21% of the sample.

The CDR3 spans 13 residues, from the cysteine through the phenylalanine. Solely the CDR3 DNA is kept, with 39 bases framed from the first base. For CDR1 and CDR2, the germline V gene lists MNHEY and SVGAGI. The V and J ends are trimmed by 6 bases and 6 bases, leaving 11 bases between them. CD8 naive samples were obtained by positive selection for CCR7 among CD45RO-negative cells, yielding a CD45RA+CCR7+ population from which TemRA cells were excluded. The donors were healthy, HIV-negative adults with no recently reported acute infections or vaccinations. Every donor was a Caucasian adult living in Nashville, Tennessee, USA. After blood collection by leukapheresis, PBMCs were isolated using Ficoll-Histopaque density gradient centrifugation and then cryopreserved in the vapor phase of liquid nitrogen. Analytical flow cytometry was used to check the purity and quantity of every magnetically sorted T cell population. From each sorted fraction, genomic DNA was isolated and quantified by UV absorbance on a Nanodrop 2000c.

The TCR originated in a man aged 25 to 45 in good health. Here the chain combines TRBV6-5 and TRBJ2-2; the D gene is possibly TRBD1, with 6 bases matching. The sequenced material came from naive CD8+ T cells sorted from blood. This specimen's cell subset or site label, interpreted: CD45RA+CCR7+. The CDR3 region has the sequence CASSPWTAGELFF. The nucleotides read TGTGCCAGCAGCCCCTGGACAGCCGGGGAGCTGTTTTTT.